The 17 T cell receptor beta chains below come from one sample, sequenced in a study of blood T cell repertoires in COVID-19. Profiling relied on immunoSEQ multiplex PCR, and the TCRdb table lists in-frame clones only, not all of them. The repertoire holds over 200,000 clones, with 90% to 95% as singletons. The sequenced sample consisted of peripheral blood. All receptors derive from a man in his sixties with COVID-19, enrolled during active disease.

The rearrangement uses TRBV7-3 and TRBJ2-1; 16 bases fit TRBD2. Germline loops: CDR1 SGHTA, CDR2 FQGTGA. This CDR3 has 19 residues. Trimming removed 5 bases from V and 1 base from J; junction bases left unmatched: 8. CDR3 amino acids: CASSQTGLAGGSSYNEQFF. In DNA, the CDR3 is TGTGCCAGCAGCCAAACGGGACTAGCGGGAGGGTCTTCCTACAATGAGCAGTTCTTC.

The chain employs TRBV7-2 and TRBJ2-1; 10 bases match TRBD2. The CDR3 runs 15 residues. With V trimmed by 4 bases and J by 10 bases, 10 bases remained unmatched. Germline V gene lookup returns CDR1 SGHTA and CDR2 FQGNSA. The CDR3 here is CASSSGASGSREQFF. CDR3 coding DNA: TGTGCCAGCAGCTCCGGTGCTAGCGGGAGTAGGGAGCAGTTCTTC.

The chain has TRBV28 and TRBJ1-1, with 9 bases aligning to TRBD1. Losses at the gene ends were 5 bases for V and 4 bases for J; bases not matched to a gene: 5. The CDR3 covers 14 residues. The germline V gene encodes CDR1 MDHEN and CDR2 SYDVKM. The CDR3 DNA is TGTGCCAGCAGTCCAACAGGGGGCATCACTGAAGCTTTCTTT. Its protein is CASSPTGGITEAFF.

The rearrangement uses TRBV7-2 and TRBJ2-6, with a weak D call TRBD2 (6 bases). The CDR3 length is 14 residues. The ends were cut back, 6 bases at V and 3 bases at J, with 9 bases in the middle. Germline V gene lookup returns CDR1 SGHTA and CDR2 FQGNSA. Here the CDR3 reads CASRRGGGANVLTF. The CDR3 coding sequence is TGTGCCAGCAGAAGGGGAGGTGGGGCCAACGTCCTGACTTTC.

The chain is built from TRBV21-1 and TRBJ2-1; TRBD2, the table's D call, lacks a check against the DNA. TRBV21-1 is a known pseudogene. The CDR3 is made up of 19 amino acids. CDR3 nucleotide sequence: TGTGCCAGCAGCAAAGCGCTTAGGCTAGCGCTAAAACTTTACAATGAGCAGTTCTTC. Protein product: CASSKALRLALKLYNEQFF.

The chain couples TRBV5-1 to TRBJ1-5; TRBD1 might be the D (6 bases). This CDR3 spans 14 amino acids. Between the trimmed V and J ends, which lost 2 bases and 4 bases, there was a span of 10 bases. Per the germline V gene, CDR1 is SGHRS and CDR2 is YFSETQ. CDR3 sequence (DNA): TGCGCCAGCAGCTTTACAGGGATAAATCAGCCCCAGCATTTT. Translating gives CASSFTGINQPQHF.

For the CDR3, the DNA is TGTGCCAGCAGTTACGCCGGGACAGGGATTGGTAAACTGTTTTTT. It is translated as CASSYAGTGIGKLFF. The chain has TRBV6-6 and TRBJ1-4, with TRBD1 matching over 9 bases. The J segment lost 11 bases and the V segment lost 2 bases, leaving 9 bases of the junction unmatched. CDR1 and CDR2 (germline): MNHNY, SVGAGI (reference sequence). CDR3 length equals 15 residues.

The V call is TRBV7-3, the J call TRBJ2-5; D ambiguous. Germline V gene data show CDR1 as SGHTA and CDR2 as FQGTGA. The length of the CDR3 is 12 residues. Trimming took off 3 bases at V and 2 bases at J, with 4 bases between the two ends. CDR3 loop: CASSFGQETQYF. The CDR3 bases are TGTGCCAGCAGCTTCGGTCAAGAGACCCAGTACTTC.

The V gene is TRBV12-3 or TRBV12-4, the J gene TRBJ2-1; 11 bases line up with TRBD2. The CDR3 is 13 amino acids. The ends lost 5 bases at V and 15 bases at J; junction bases unmatched: 9. CDR3 sequence reads: CASSALTSGVRFF. Written as DNA, the CDR3 is TGTGCCAGCAGTGCTTTGACTAGCGGGGTTAGGTTCTTC.

The chain carries TRBV11-2 and TRBJ2-5; 8 bases fit TRBD1. The junction had 8 bases not matched to a gene; V was cut back by 4 bases and J by 7 bases. Germline assignment: CDR1 SGHAT and CDR2 FQNNGV. The length of the CDR3 is 14 residues. CDR3 coding DNA: TGTGCCAGCAGCTCTGACAGGGGCGGTGGGACCCAGTACTTC. Its protein product is CASSSDRGGGTQYF.

The V call is TRBV5-1, the J call TRBJ2-2, with a weak D call TRBD2 (6 bases). V was trimmed by 0 bases and J by 5 bases, leaving 20 bases between them. Germline-derived CDR1 and CDR2 are SGHRS and YFSETQ. The CDR3 runs 18 residues. This CDR3 is CASSLGPPGTAPTGELFF. CDR3 bases: TGCGCCAGCAGCTTGGGTCCCCCAGGGACTGCCCCGACCGGGGAGCTGTTTTTT.

The sample holds one count of this clone. This sequence joins TRBV10-3 and TRBJ2-1; 11 bases line up with TRBD1. CDR1 is ENHRY, CDR2 SYGVKD, per germline. V lost 4 bases to trimming and J lost 9 bases; unmatched junction nucleotides: 8. CDR3 length: 15 amino acids. The CDR3 DNA sequence: TGTGCCATCAGTGCCGGGACAGGGGGTATTAGTGAGCAGTTCTTC. Its translation: CAISAGTGGISEQFF.

The V call is TRBV21-1, the J call TRBJ1-3; whether TRBD1, the table's D call, matches the DNA was not checked. TRBV21-1 is annotated as a pseudogene. The CDR3 has 16 amino acids. The CDR3 DNA follows: TGTGCCAGCAGCAGCCCCAGGGGGCCGTCTGGAAACACCATATATTTT. It encodes CASSSPRGPSGNTIYF.

The chain combines TRBV20-1 with TRBJ1-2; TRBD1 is a possible D gene (5 bases). Deletions cut 6 bases from V and 3 bases from J, with 8 bases between. Germline V gene data show CDR1 as DFQATT and CDR2 as SNEGSKA (reference sequence). The CDR3 covers 11 residues. CDR3 region: CSASTDYGYTF. CDR3 DNA: TGCAGTGCGTCGACAGACTATGGCTACACCTTC.

This rearrangement joins TRBV6-5 to TRBJ2-7, with D possibly TRBD2 on 5 matching bases. Trimming removed 0 bases from V and 5 bases from J, with 11 bases in between. The germline CDR1 and CDR2 sequences are MNHEY and SVGAGI. The CDR3 spans 14 residues. The DNA for the CDR3 is TGTGCCAGCAGTTACTCCCCGGAGGCCAACGAGCAGTACTTC. This sequence encodes CASSYSPEANEQYF.

This chain links TRBV6-6 with TRBJ1-3, with TRBD1 matching over 11 bases. Unmatched junction bases numbered 3, after V lost 5 bases and J lost 0 bases. The CDR3 runs 16 residues. Germline V gene data show CDR1 as MNHNY and CDR2 as SVGAGI (reference sequence). CDR3 amino acids: CASSKGQGVSGNTIYF. In DNA, the CDR3 is TGTGCCAGCAGTAAGGGACAGGGGGTCTCTGGAAACACCATATATTTT.

The V call is TRBV30, the J call TRBJ1-2; D not resolved. The CDR3 extends over 13 amino acids. Germline-derived CDR1 and CDR2 are GTSNPN and SVGIG (reference sequence). V was clipped by 4 bases and J by 7 bases, with 16 bases between them. The CDR3 reads CAWTRPGLVGYTF. DNA for the CDR3: TGTGCCTGGACCCGCCCAGGTCTTGTTGGCTACACCTTC.